Listed below are T cell receptor beta chains from one sample, sequenced in a study of CD8+ T cells in alopecia areata. Profiling relied on immunoSEQ multiplex PCR, and the TCRdb table lists in-frame clones only, not all of them. This table holds 200,000 to 250,000 clones, 64% found once. The sample in question was CD4+ T cells sorted from blood, obtained at week 4, from a patient treated with tofacitinib. The receptor source for this set is a human donor with alopecia areata. The CDR3 runs from the conserved cysteine through the conserved F or W. D genes are given only for firm matches. Not every row has a clone size; where given, it reads once, few, many or a size class.

V gene	clone size	D gene	J gene	CDR3 protein	CDR3 DNA
TRBV27	NA	TRBD1	TRBJ1-5	CASSPGTGVNQPQHF	TGTGCCAGCAGCCCTGGGACAGGGGTCAATCAGCCCCAGCATTTT
TRBV10-2	NA	NA	TRBJ1-4	CASSVATGGPEKLFF	TGCGCCAGCAGTGTTGCGACGGGGGGGCCCGAAAAACTGTTTTTT
TRBV27	NA	NA	TRBJ2-1	CASSPRLGSHNEQFF	TGTGCCAGCAGTCCCCGTCTGGGCAGTCACAATGAGCAGTTCTTC
TRBV10-3	NA	NA	TRBJ1-2	CAISDRVEDGYTF	TGTGCCATCAGTGATAGGGTTGAGGATGGCTACACCTTC
TRBV30	NA	NA	TRBJ1-2	CAWSGTANYGYTF	TGTGCCTGGAGTGGGACAGCTAACTATGGCTACACCTTC
TRBV30	few	NA	TRBJ1-4	CAWSVGQSLNEKLFF	TGTGCCTGGAGCGTCGGACAGAGCCTTAATGAAAAACTGTTTTTT
TRBV27	few	NA	TRBJ2-5	CASSWAGVRETQYF	TGTGCCAGCAGTTGGGCAGGGGTGCGAGAGACCCAGTACTTC
TRBV15	NA	NA	TRBJ1-6	CATSSRTENSPLHF	TGTGCCACCAGCAGCAGGACAGAGAATTCACCCCTCCACTTT
TRBV29-1	NA	NA	TRBJ1-4	CSVGQQLDEKLFF	TGCAGCGTTGGTCAACAGTTGGATGAAAAACTGTTTTTT
TRBV2	NA	NA	TRBJ1-2	CASSQTGNGYTF	TGTGCCAGCAGCCAAACAGGGAATGGCTACACCTTC
TRBV7-9	NA	NA	TRBJ2-7	CASSLVADSYEQYF	TGTGCCAGCAGCTTAGTTGCAGACTCCTACGAGCAGTACTTC
TRBV7-2	NA	NA	TRBJ1-5	CASSPRVDQPQHF	TGTGCCAGCAGCCCTCGGGTTGATCAGCCCCAGCATTTT
TRBV27	NA	NA	TRBJ1-2	CASTPQGTNYGYTF	TGTGCCAGCACCCCCCAGGGGACTAACTATGGCTACACCTTC
TRBV6-5	NA	NA	TRBJ1-1	CASSYRLEAFF	TGTGCCAGCAGTTACCGGTTAGAAGCTTTCTTT
TRBV27	NA	NA	TRBJ2-5	CASSLGDSETQYF	TGTGCCAGCAGTTTGGGGGACTCGGAGACCCAGTACTTC
TRBV4-2	NA	NA	TRBJ1-2	CASSQAGSYGYTF	TGTGCCAGCAGCCAAGCAGGGTCCTATGGCTACACCTTC
TRBV10-3	NA	TRBD1	TRBJ2-6	CAIRGRTGAGANVLTF	TGTGCCATCAGAGGCAGAACAGGGGCCGGGGCCAACGTCCTGACTTTC
TRBV29-1	few	TRBD1	TRBJ2-4	CSVEYVGGNIQYF	TGCAGCGTTGAATATGTAGGGGGCAACATTCAGTACTTC
TRBV7-9	NA	NA	TRBJ2-2	CASSIGPRNTGELFF	TGTGCCAGCAGCATAGGACCGAGGAACACCGGGGAGCTGTTTTTT
TRBV18	few	TRBD1	TRBJ2-7	CASSPSGQVGEQYF	TGTGCCAGCTCACCATCCGGACAGGTGGGCGAGCAGTACTTC
TRBV25-1	once	NA	TRBJ1-3	CASSSGFYGNTIYF	TGTGCCAGCAGCTCAGGGTTCTACGGAAACACCATATATTTT
TRBV4-1	NA	NA	TRBJ2-3	CASSQDIRSGTDTQYF	TGCGCCAGCAGCCAAGATATCCGGTCCGGCACAGATACGCAGTATTTT
TRBV7-9	once	NA	TRBJ2-7	CASSSWTGYYEQYF	TGTGCCAGCAGCTCATGGACCGGTTACTACGAGCAGTACTTC
TRBV11-2	NA	TRBD1	TRBJ2-5	CASSLSARTGILETQYF	TGTGCCAGCAGCTTAAGCGCGCGGACAGGGATTTTGGAGACCCAGTACTTC
TRBV2	NA	TRBD1	TRBJ2-7	CASSAGQGNYEQYF	TGTGCCAGCAGTGCGGGACAGGGGAACTACGAGCAGTACTTC
TRBV11-1	NA	TRBD1	TRBJ2-1	CASSSGTGDYNEQFF	TGTGCCAGCAGCTCCGGGACAGGGGATTACAATGAGCAGTTCTTC
TRBV4-2	NA	TRBD2	TRBJ2-3	CASSQVSSGSTDTQYF	TGTGCCAGCAGCCAAGTTTCTAGCGGATCCACAGATACGCAGTATTTT
TRBV29-1	few	NA	TRBJ1-1	CSVGQMNTEAFF	TGCAGCGTCGGACAGATGAACACTGAAGCTTTCTTT
TRBV29-1	NA	TRBD1	TRBJ1-4	CSVATGATNEKLFF	TGCAGCGTAGCGACAGGGGCAACTAATGAAAAACTGTTTTTT
TRBV29-1	few	TRBD1	TRBJ2-1	CSVEDRGRHNEQFF	TGCAGCGTTGAGGACAGGGGGAGGCACAATGAGCAGTTCTTC
TRBV2	few	TRBD1	TRBJ1-1	CASSGLDRATEAFF	TGTGCCAGCAGCGGCCTCGACAGGGCCACTGAAGCTTTCTTT
TRBV11-2	NA	TRBD1	TRBJ2-5	CASSQQGAETQYF	TGTGCCAGCAGCCAACAGGGGGCCGAGACCCAGTACTTC
TRBV7-6	NA	TRBD1	TRBJ1-6	CASSSRPGNRGNSPLHF	TGTGCCAGCAGCTCCAGACCTGGAAACAGGGGGAATTCACCCCTCCACTTT
TRBV5-6	NA	NA	TRBJ2-6	CASRPTFSGANVLTF	TGTGCCAGCAGACCCACTTTCTCTGGGGCCAACGTCCTGACTTTC
TRBV7-6	NA	TRBD2	TRBJ2-7	CASSSSGTRAAEQYF	TGTGCCAGCAGCTCCTCCGGGACTAGGGCGGCCGAGCAGTACTTC
TRBV5-6	NA	NA	TRBJ2-2	CASSLLGFSGELFF	TGTGCCAGCAGCCTCCTAGGGTTTTCCGGGGAGCTGTTTTTT
TRBV9	NA	NA	TRBJ2-5	CASSVAGKETQYF	TGTGCCAGCAGCGTAGCAGGGAAAGAGACCCAGTACTTC
TRBV7-2	few	TRBD1	TRBJ2-7	CASSLGQGLYEQYF	TGTGCCAGCAGCCTAGGACAGGGGTTATACGAGCAGTACTTC
TRBV2	many	TRBD1	TRBJ2-3	CATPRDRLSTDTQYF	TGTGCCACGCCCCGGGACAGGCTTAGCACAGATACGCAGTATTTT
TRBV2	NA	NA	TRBJ2-3	CARSRLGTDTQYF	TGTGCCAGATCTCGGCTGGGGACAGATACGCAGTATTTT
TRBV5-1	NA	NA	TRBJ2-1	CASSLDVYNEQFF	TGCGCCAGCAGTTTAGATGTCTACAATGAGCAGTTCTTC
TRBV30	NA	TRBD1	TRBJ1-5	CAWSGEGQGLFSNQPQHF	TGTGCCTGGAGTGGGGAGGGACAGGGGCTCTTTAGCAATCAGCCCCAGCATTTT
TRBV29-1	NA	NA	TRBJ2-3	CSVDKGTDTQYF	TGCAGCGTTGATAAGGGGACAGATACGCAGTATTTT